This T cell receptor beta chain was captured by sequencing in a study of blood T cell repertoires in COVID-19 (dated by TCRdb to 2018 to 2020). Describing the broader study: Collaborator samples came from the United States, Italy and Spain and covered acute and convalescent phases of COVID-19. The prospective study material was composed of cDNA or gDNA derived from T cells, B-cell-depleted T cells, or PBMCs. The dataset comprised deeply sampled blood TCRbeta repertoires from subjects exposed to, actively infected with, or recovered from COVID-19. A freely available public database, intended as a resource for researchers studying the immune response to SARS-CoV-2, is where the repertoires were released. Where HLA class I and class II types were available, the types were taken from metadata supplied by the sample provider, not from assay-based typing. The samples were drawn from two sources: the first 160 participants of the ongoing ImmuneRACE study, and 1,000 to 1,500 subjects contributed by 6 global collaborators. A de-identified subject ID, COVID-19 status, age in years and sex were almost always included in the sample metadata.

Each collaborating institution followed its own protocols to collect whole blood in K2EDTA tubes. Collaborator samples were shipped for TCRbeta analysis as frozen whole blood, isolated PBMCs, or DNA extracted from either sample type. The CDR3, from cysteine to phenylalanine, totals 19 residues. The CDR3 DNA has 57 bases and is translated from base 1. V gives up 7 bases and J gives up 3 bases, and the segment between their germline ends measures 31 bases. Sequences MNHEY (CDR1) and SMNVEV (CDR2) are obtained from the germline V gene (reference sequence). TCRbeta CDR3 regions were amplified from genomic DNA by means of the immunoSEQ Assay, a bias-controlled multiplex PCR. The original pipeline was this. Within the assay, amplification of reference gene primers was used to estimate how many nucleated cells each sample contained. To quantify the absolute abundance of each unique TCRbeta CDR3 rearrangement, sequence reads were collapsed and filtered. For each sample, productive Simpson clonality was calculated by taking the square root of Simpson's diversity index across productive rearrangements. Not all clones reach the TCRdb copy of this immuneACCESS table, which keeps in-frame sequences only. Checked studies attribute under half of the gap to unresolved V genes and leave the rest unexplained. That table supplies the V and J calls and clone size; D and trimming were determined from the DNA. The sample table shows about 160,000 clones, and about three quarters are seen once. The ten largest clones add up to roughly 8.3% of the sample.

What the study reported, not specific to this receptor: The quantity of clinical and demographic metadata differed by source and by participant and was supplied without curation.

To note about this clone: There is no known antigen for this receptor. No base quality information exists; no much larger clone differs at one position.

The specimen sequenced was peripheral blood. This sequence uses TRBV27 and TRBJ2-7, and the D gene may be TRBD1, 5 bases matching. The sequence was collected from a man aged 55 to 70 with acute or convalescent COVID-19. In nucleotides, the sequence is TGTGCCAGCAACCGCGACAGTTACACCTCCAGGTTCTGGGGCTACGAGCAGTACTTC. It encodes CASNRDSYTSRFWGYEQYF.